This T cell receptor beta chain derives from a study of blood T cell repertoires in COVID-19. Whole-study context: Italy, Spain and the United States were the sources of the convalescent and acute COVID-19 samples. PBMCs, B-cell-depleted T cells, or T cells provided the cDNA or gDNA that made up the material.

In the original workflow: Cell counts per sample came from amplifying reference gene primers. Sequencing used immunoSEQ multiplex PCR; TCRdb keeps in-frame clones, though not all of them. D and trimming were read from the DNA, whereas the V and J calls and clone size are those reported in that table. The data hold 150,000 to 200,000 clones, with around 79% observed a single time. Germline loops: CDR1 SEHNR, CDR2 FQNEAQ (reference sequence). The CDR3 consists of 14 residues. The J segment lost 8 bases and the V segment lost 1 base, leaving 6 bases of the junction unmatched. This clone was recorded only once.

The sample taken for sequencing was peripheral blood. The V and J genes are TRBV7-9 and TRBJ1-2; 8 bases line up with TRBD1. This TCR was sampled from a woman between 65 and 79 years old with acute or convalescent COVID-19. For the CDR3, the DNA is TGTGCCAGCAGCTTAGGCCAGGGGGCGCGAGGCTACACCTTC. Its translation: CASSLGQGARGYTF.